This T cell receptor beta chain stems from a study of a mutant IDH1 vaccine in newly diagnosed glioma. Looking at the study overall: Vaccination began 4-6 weeks post radiotherapy alone, or with temozolomide cycles.

V dropped 3 bases and J dropped 5 bases, with 20 bases sitting between them. Germline V gene sequence: CDR1 SGHRS, CDR2 YFSETQ. This CDR3 has 16 amino acids. The time point denotes: week 35, safety follow-up. Each dose of the vaccine consisted of 300 ug of mutant IDH1 20-mer peptide, with topical imiquimod. The patients received vaccinations eight times, in weeks 1, 3, 5, 7, 11, 15, 19 and 23. Each astrocytoma in the donors was new, WHO grade 3 or 4, IDH1-mutant and ATRX-lost. Concerning this clone: Its antigen is still unknown.

The table came from immunoSEQ multiplex PCR; TCRdb's copy has only in-frame clones and leaves some out. The table shows 26,000 or so clones, with approximately 87% occurring only once. Overall study results and limits: Variations in leading peripheral T cell clonotypes appeared to have no connection with pseudoprogression.

Source: PBMCs, taken from a glioma patient whose treatment included an IDH1 peptide vaccine. This chain links TRBV5-1 with TRBJ2-5; D is perhaps TRBD1 (6 bases). The origin of this receptor is a man aged 30 to 39 with glioma. The CDR3 loop reads CASSSGPYRARETQYF. CDR3 coding DNA: TGCGCCAGCAGCTCGGGGCCCTACAGGGCACGGGAGACCCAGTACTTC. Variable domain in full (rest from reference TRBV5-1 and TRBJ2-5): KAGVTQTPRYLIKTRGQQVTLSCSPISGHRSVSWYQQTPGQGLQFLFEYFSETQRNKGNFPGRFSGRQFSNSRSEMNVSTLELGDSALYLCASSSGPYRARETQYFGPGTRLLVL.